This is a list of T cell receptor beta chains from one sample in a study of blood T cell repertoires in COVID-19. Some clones are missing from TCRdb's copy, which holds only in-frame ones; the method was immunoSEQ multiplex PCR. The sample has more than 80,000 clones; over 65% are singletons. The material sequenced was peripheral blood. The receptors shown here come from a man older than 75 with COVID-19, enrolled during active disease. Each CDR3 is given without its conserved first and last residue. The order of the fields is V gene, J gene, clone size, CDR3 protein. Where a row states a size, it is once, few, many or the class of an expanded clone; other rows omit it.

v_call: TRBV5-1; j_call: TRBJ2-7; clone_size: NA; cdr3_aa: ASSFNSGTEQY
v_call: TRBV18; j_call: TRBJ2-3; clone_size: NA; cdr3_aa: ASSPLAGYDTQY
v_call: TRBV6-4; j_call: TRBJ2-3; clone_size: NA; cdr3_aa: ASSSEDGGTDTQY
v_call: TRBV29-1; j_call: TRBJ1-1; clone_size: NA; cdr3_aa: SVEEKTNTEAF
v_call: TRBV3-1/TRBV3-2; j_call: TRBJ1-4; clone_size: few; cdr3_aa: ASSHPGQGAVLF
v_call: TRBV29-1; j_call: TRBJ2-3; clone_size: NA; cdr3_aa: SYMGLAGGGSTDTQY
v_call: TRBV27; j_call: TRBJ1-5; clone_size: NA; cdr3_aa: ASSLLGTVNQPQH
v_call: TRBV28; j_call: TRBJ2-2; clone_size: once; cdr3_aa: ASSPFNTGELF
v_call: TRBV10-3; j_call: TRBJ2-7; clone_size: NA; cdr3_aa: AISEGQGAHEQY
v_call: TRBV4-1; j_call: TRBJ2-1; clone_size: few; cdr3_aa: ASSPVGEANEQF